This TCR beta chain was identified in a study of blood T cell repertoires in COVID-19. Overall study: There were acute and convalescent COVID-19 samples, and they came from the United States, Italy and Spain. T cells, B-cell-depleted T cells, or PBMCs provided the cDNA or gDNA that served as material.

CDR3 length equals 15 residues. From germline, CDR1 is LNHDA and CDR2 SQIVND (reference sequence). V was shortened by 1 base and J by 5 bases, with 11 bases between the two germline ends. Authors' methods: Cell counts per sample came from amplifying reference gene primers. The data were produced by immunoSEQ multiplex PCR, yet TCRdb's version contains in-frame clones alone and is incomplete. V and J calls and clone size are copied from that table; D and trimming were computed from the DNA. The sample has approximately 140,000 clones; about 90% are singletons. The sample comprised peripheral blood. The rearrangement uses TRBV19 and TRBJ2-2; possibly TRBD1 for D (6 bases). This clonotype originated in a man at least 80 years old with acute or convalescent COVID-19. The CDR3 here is CASSIAPGATGELFF. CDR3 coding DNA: TGTGCCAGTAGTATAGCCCCAGGGGCAACCGGGGAGCTGTTTTTT.